This passage covers 29 T cell receptor beta chains from one sample sequenced in a study of radiotherapy plus CTLA-4 blockade in lung cancer. The table came from immunoSEQ multiplex PCR; TCRdb's copy has only in-frame clones and leaves some out. This repertoire shows 95,000 to 150,000 clones, around 89% found once; its top ten account for over 6%. The sequencing used peripheral blood, collected from a patient treated with radiotherapy plus ipilimumab. These receptor sequences come from a human donor with non-small cell lung cancer that progressed on radiotherapy plus ipilimumab.

The chain is built from TRBV2 and TRBJ2-1; TRBD2 matches 8 bases. Trimming at V came to 7 bases and at J to 5 bases, leaving 10 bases not matched to a gene. Looked up from germline, CDR1 is SNHLY and CDR2 is FYNNEI. This CDR3 has 15 residues. Here the CDR3 DNA reads TGTGCCAGCACCAGCCTCGACGGGGGGGACAATGAGCAGTTCTTC. Translated, it gives CASTSLDGGDNEQFF.

V and J are TRBV7-3 and TRBJ2-5; D is possibly TRBD1 (5 bases). The CDR3 has 14 residues. Trimming cost V 4 bases and J 4 bases, with 13 bases left between them. Per the germline V gene, CDR1 is SGHTA and CDR2 is FQGTGA. CDR3 nucleotides: TGTGCCAGCAGCTCATCCGGACACTCAGAGACCCAGTACTTC. Translating gives CASSSSGHSETQYF.

The J gene is TRBJ2-7, the V gene TRBV27; TRBD2 aligns across 11 bases. V shed 4 bases, J shed 2 bases, and the junction held 4 bases outside the gene matches. Germline CDR1 reads MNHEY; CDR2 reads SMNVEV (reference sequence). The CDR3 runs 15 residues. For the CDR3, the DNA is TGTGCCAGCAGTTCAATAGCGGGAGGGACCTACGAGCAGTACTTC. Amino acids: CASSSIAGGTYEQYF.

The CDR3 coding sequence is TGTGCCAGCAGTCCCGCGGGGTACAGCACAGATACGCAGTATTTT. Encoded protein: CASSPAGYSTDTQYF. The V and J genes are TRBV5-4 and TRBJ2-3; D might be TRBD2 (6 bases). Germline CDR1 SGHNT, CDR2 YYREEE (reference sequence). The CDR3 has 15 amino acids. V lost 5 bases to trimming and J lost 0 bases, with 13 bases between them.

This clone was observed once. The V and J genes are TRBV4-2 and TRBJ2-1; 10 positions agree with TRBD2. There are 16 residues in the CDR3. Germline V gives CDR1 LGHNA, CDR2 YNFKEQ. V lost 0 bases and J lost 7; bases outside the gene matches: 6. The CDR3 region has the DNA TGTGCCAGCAGCCAAGAGGGGGTAGCGGGAGGTAATGAGCAGTTCTTC. As protein: CASSQEGVAGGNEQFF.

V is TRBV27 and J is TRBJ1-3; D ambiguous. The CDR3 length is 15 residues. Per the germline V gene, CDR1 is MNHEY and CDR2 is SMNVEV (reference sequence). The V gene lost 4 bases and the J gene lost 0 bases, with 10 bases spanning the gap. The CDR3 bases are TGTGCCAGCAGTTCCCTGGCAAGCTCTGGAAACACCATATATTTT. Its protein product is CASSSLASSGNTIYF.

V usage is TRBV25-1 and J usage is TRBJ1-1, with TRBD1 as a possible D gene (5 bases). This CDR3 is built from 13 residues. The germline V gene has CDR1 MGHDK and CDR2 SYGVNS. Trimming left V 7 bases short and J 4 bases short, with 13 bases between. The CDR3 reads CASTQGGATEAFF. Here the CDR3 DNA reads TGTGCCAGCACCCAGGGCGGGGCCACTGAAGCTTTCTTT.

The DNA of the CDR3 is TGTGCCAGCAGTTACTCGCGGAGGGGTTACGAGCAGTACTTC. It is translated as CASSYSRRGYEQYF. This chain links TRBV6-5 with TRBJ2-5; a possible D gene is TRBD2 (6 bases). The closer fit of TRBJ2-7 to the DNA end suggests the J call may be wrong. The CDR3 totals 14 residues. Germline CDR1 is MNHEY and CDR2 is SVGAGI.

The chain employs TRBV7-9 and TRBJ2-1, with 7 bases identical to TRBD1. The germline V gene encodes CDR1 SEHNR and CDR2 FQNEAQ (reference sequence). After removal of 5 bases from V and 4 bases from J, the junction contained 8 bases not matched to a gene. This CDR3 is built from 15 residues. CDR3 nucleotides: TGTGCCAGCAGCCCGGGACAGAGTTTTTACAATGAGCAGTTCTTC. It codes for CASSPGQSFYNEQFF.

The rearrangement links TRBV5-6 to TRBJ2-1, with 7 bases that match TRBD1. V was clipped by 6 bases and J by 4 bases; unmatched bases: 4. There are 13 residues in the CDR3. CDR1 and CDR2 from the germline V gene are SGHDT and YYEEEE. CDR3 region: CASTPGQYNEQFF. The CDR3, as DNA: TGTGCCAGCACCCCGGGACAGTACAATGAGCAGTTCTTC.

The chain employs TRBV7-8 and TRBJ2-7; D not resolved. This CDR3 spans 9 amino acids. The V gene's germline CDR1 is SGHVS and CDR2 FQNEAQ. CDR3 sequence reads: CARGKPRLV. For the CDR3, the DNA is TGTGCCAGGGGGAAGCCCCGTCTTGTC.

V and J are TRBV10-1 and TRBJ2-7; 13 bases are a match to TRBD2. The CDR3 contains 17 residues. V was pared by 9 bases and J by 2 bases, with 13 bases of the junction left unmatched. Germline loops: CDR1 WNHNN, CDR2 SYGVQD (reference sequence). CDR3 protein: CARITGLAGVRAYEQYF. The CDR3 region has the DNA TGCGCCAGGATAACAGGACTAGCGGGAGTTAGGGCCTACGAGCAGTACTTC.

The chain is built from TRBV7-9 and TRBJ1-2; maybe TRBD1 (5 bases). The V end was cut by 8 bases, the J end by 1 base, with 17 bases between. This CDR3 spans 15 amino acids. Germline V gives CDR1 SEHNR, CDR2 FQNEAQ (reference sequence). The CDR3 nucleotides are TGTGCCAGCGGCCCCGAGGGACGGAATAACTATGGCTACACCTTC. Its protein product is CASGPEGRNNYGYTF.

A single count supports this clone. The chain combines TRBV6-5 with TRBJ1-2; the D gene is possibly TRBD1 (6 bases). CDR1 and CDR2 (germline): MNHEY, SVGAGI. This CDR3 comprises 15 residues. Trimming cost V 0 bases and J 7 bases, with 15 bases left between them. CDR3 loop: CASSYSMSRGSGYTF. CDR3 DNA sequence: TGTGCCAGCAGTTACTCGATGTCCAGGGGAAGTGGCTACACCTTC.

The chain uses TRBV27 and TRBJ2-7, with 7 bases that match TRBD1. This CDR3 has 17 amino acids. In germline, CDR1 is MNHEY, CDR2 SMNVEV (reference sequence). V lost 0 bases, J lost 2 bases, and 10 bases stayed unmatched. Here the CDR3 DNA reads TGTGCCAGCAGTTTATCTACTATACAGGGGATTACCTACGAGCAGTACTTC. Residues: CASSLSTIQGITYEQYF.

The chain couples TRBV4-1 to TRBJ2-2; the match to TRBD2 covers 14 bases. After removal of 2 bases from V and 7 bases from J, the junction contained 6 bases not matched to a gene. Germline loops: CDR1 MGHRA, CDR2 YSYEKL. There are 17 residues in the CDR3. The CDR3 DNA is TGCGCCAGCAGCCAAAGACTAGCGGGAGGGCCGGGCGGGGAGCTGTTTTTT. Protein product: CASSQRLAGGPGGELFF.

The V call is TRBV9, the J call TRBJ2-1; tentatively, D is TRBD2 (6 bases). The germline V gene has CDR1 SGDLS and CDR2 YYNGEE. V lost 4 bases to trimming and J lost 4 bases, with 15 bases between them. The CDR3 length is 15 residues. CDR3 residues: CASSPPGLGYNEQFF. In nucleotides, the CDR3 is TGTGCCAGCAGCCCACCGGGACTGGGGTACAATGAGCAGTTCTTC.

The genes are TRBV27 and TRBJ1-4; TRBD1 might be the D (6 bases). CDR1 is MNHEY and CDR2 is SMNVEV in the germline V gene (reference sequence). The CDR3 extends over 15 amino acids. The V end lost 0 bases, the J end lost 7 bases, and 12 bases lay between the germline ends. CDR3 amino acids: CASSLSGGPVEKLFF. The CDR3, as DNA: TGTGCCAGCAGTTTATCGGGGGGGCCGGTTGAAAAACTGTTTTTT.

This chain uses TRBV29-1 with TRBJ2-1; 9 bases line up with TRBD2. Germline-derived CDR1 and CDR2 are SQVTM and ANQGSEA. Trimming at V came to 7 bases and at J to 5 bases, leaving 12 bases not matched to a gene. The CDR3 consists of 15 residues. CDR3 bases: TGCAGCGAGCTCCCGGGACTAGCTTCCCACAATGAGCAGTTCTTC. Protein: CSELPGLASHNEQFF.

This clone is a singleton in its sample. The J gene is TRBJ2-1, the V gene TRBV1; the table's D call TRBD2 went unverified against the DNA. TRBV1 is tagged as a pseudogene. There are 21 residues in the CDR3. The CDR3 DNA reads as TGCACCAGCAGCCAAGCCCTTTTGCGCCTAGCGGGAGACCCAAACTACAATGAGCAGTTCTTC. It yields the protein CTSSQALLRLAGDPNYNEQFF.

The chain carries TRBV19 and TRBJ1-1, with TRBD1 as a possible D gene (6 bases). The CDR3 spans 14 residues. Per the germline V gene, CDR1 is LNHDA and CDR2 is SQIVND (reference sequence). V was cut by 5 bases and J by 3 bases, with 13 bases left in between. CDR3 in amino acids: CASSPEGGDTEAFF. The CDR3 DNA is TGTGCCAGTAGTCCCGAGGGGGGAGACACTGAAGCTTTCTTT.

This chain links TRBV6-5 with TRBJ2-2; D is ambiguous. V lost 0 bases and J lost 10, with 9 bases in between. The germline V gene encodes CDR1 MNHEY and CDR2 SVGAGI. The CDR3 runs to 13 residues. CDR3 nucleotides: TGTGCCAGCAGTTACTCGACCGTACAGGAGCTGTTTTTT. It translates to CASSYSTVQELFF.

This rearrangement joins TRBV10-3 to TRBJ2-7, with D hard to call. The CDR3 extends over 11 amino acids. Germline V gene sequence: CDR1 ENHRY, CDR2 SYGVKD. The ends were cut back, 6 bases at V and 3 bases at J, with 6 bases in the middle. The CDR3 nucleotides read TGTGCCATCAGCCCCGGCTACGAGCAGTACTTC. Its translation is CAISPGYEQYF.

The V call is TRBV19, the J call TRBJ1-2, with D uncertain. The length of the CDR3 is 12 residues. V lost 7 bases, J lost 5 bases, and 11 bases lay in between. Germline V gives CDR1 LNHDA, CDR2 SQIVND (reference sequence). The CDR3 DNA reads as TGTGCCAGTAAGGCGGGGTCTTATGGCTACACCTTC. Residues: CASKAGSYGYTF.

The chain has TRBV27 and TRBJ1-4, with 10 bases aligning to TRBD1. V lost 2 bases to trimming and J lost 8 bases; unmatched junction nucleotides: 2. The CDR3 runs 14 residues. Germline-derived CDR1 and CDR2 are MNHEY and SMNVEV (reference sequence). CDR3 nucleotide sequence: TGTGCCAGCAGTTTAGACAGGGGGCAGGAAAAACTGTTTTTT. The encoded protein is CASSLDRGQEKLFF.

The chain carries TRBV9 and TRBJ1-2; D may be TRBD1 (6 bases). Trimming pared 2 bases from V and 5 bases from J, leaving 10 bases between. The CDR3 runs to 13 residues. Looked up from germline, CDR1 is SGDLS and CDR2 is YYNGEE. The CDR3 DNA sequence: TGTGCCAGCAGCGTTTCCGACAGGTATGGCTACACCTTC. Translating it yields CASSVSDRYGYTF.

This sequence joins TRBV4-1 and TRBJ2-7; the D is unclear. Germline V lookup: CDR1 MGHRA, CDR2 YSYEKL. The V end was cut by 0 bases, the J end by 0 bases, with 9 bases between. The CDR3 consists of 15 residues. The CDR3 region is CASSQELGSSYEQYF. The CDR3, as DNA: TGCGCCAGCAGCCAAGAATTGGGAAGCTCCTACGAGCAGTACTTC.

V is TRBV18 and J is TRBJ2-1; D call uncertain. This CDR3 has 16 amino acids. Looked up from germline, CDR1 is KGHSH and CDR2 is LQKENI. The germline V and J ends were trimmed by 4 bases and 7 bases, with 20 bases remaining between them. The CDR3, as DNA: TGTGCCAGCTCACAACCCGGGCGGACCGGTACGAATGAGCAGTTCTTC. This translates into CASSQPGRTGTNEQFF. The full variable domain, rest sourced from reference TRBV18 and TRBJ2-1, is NAGVMQNPRHLVRRRGQEARLRCSPMKGHSHVYWYRQLPEEGLKFMVYLQKENIIDESGMPKERFSAEFPKEGPSILRIQQVVRGDSAAYFCASSQPGRTGTNEQFFGPGTRLTVL.

The chain couples TRBV11-3 to TRBJ1-3, with a weak D call TRBD1 (5 bases). Germline values: CDR1 SGHNT, CDR2 YENEEA. The CDR3 is 15 residues long. V dropped 4 bases and J dropped 0 bases, with 10 bases sitting between them. This CDR3 is CASSSRTPSGNTIYF. Written as DNA, the CDR3 is TGTGCCAGCAGCTCCCGGACACCCTCTGGAAACACCATATATTTT.